The present T cell receptor (beta chain) was sequenced within a study of cytomegalovirus exposure and HLA in healthy donors. The study's findings and limits: At a 0.05 false discovery rate, a later analysis found 18,000 or so TCR beta sequences to be associated with HLA alleles.

The PCR made use of 60 Vbeta and 13 Jbeta primers. TCRdb keeps only in-frame clones here, not all; method: immunoSEQ multiplex PCR. The data show more than 90,000 clones, with around 70% seen just once and approximately 4.4% held by the top ten. As regards this clone: The antigen remains undetermined.

In germline, CDR1 is PRHDT, CDR2 FYEKMQ (reference sequence). CDR3 length: 15 amino acids. Sequencing used PBMCs. The gene calls are TRBV13 and TRBJ2-5, with D possibly being TRBD2 (6 bases). The DNA end favors TRBJ2-7, so the J call may be wrong. The TCR originated in a man between 25 and 39 years old in good health and CMV-seropositive. CDR3 amino acids: CASSSGVPLSYEQYF. The CDR3 DNA reads TGTGCCAGCAGCTCGGGGGTCCCGTTATCCTACGAGCAGTACTTC.